Presented here are 5 T cell receptor beta chains from one specimen sequenced in a study of T cells after posttransplantation cyclophosphamide. Methotrexate plus calcineurin inhibitor accompanied controls' myeloablative marrow transplants; sampling was 1 year later. Clones were read by immunoSEQ multiplex PCR, and TCRdb kept only the in-frame ones, dropping some. This table has some 4,300 clones, about three quarters appearing once. This specimen consisted of PBMCs, obtained around 290 days after allogeneic stem cell transplant with calcineurin inhibitor and methotrexate. Source of these receptors: a female patient in her forties or fifties who received an allogeneic stem cell transplant from an unrelated donor, was CMV-positive, and had acute and chronic GVHD. Some T cells may be supplied by the graft donor.

The gene calls are TRBV28 and TRBJ2-7; 8 bases line up with TRBD2. This CDR3 is 16 amino acids long. V was clipped by 7 bases and J by 4 bases; unmatched bases: 15. The V gene's germline CDR1 is MDHEN and CDR2 SYDVKM. CDR3 sequence (DNA): TGTGCCAGCACTCCCCTCCCCAGCGGGAGAGTGTACGAGCAGTACTTC. Translated: CASTPLPSGRVYEQYF.

V is TRBV2 and J is TRBJ2-7; 11 bases align to TRBD1. Germline values: CDR1 SNHLY, CDR2 FYNNEI. This CDR3 is 13 amino acids long. The V and J ends lost 11 bases and 2 bases, in that order; junction bases with no gene match: 5. The CDR3 DNA follows: TGTGCCGGAACGGGACAGGGGGCCTACGAGCAGTACTTC. Its translation is CAGTGQGAYEQYF.

The count of this clone is one. The chain is built from TRBV27 and TRBJ1-1, with a tentative D call TRBD1 (5 bases). Germline V lookup: CDR1 MNHEY, CDR2 SMNVEV (reference sequence). V lost 6 bases, J lost 5 bases, and 10 bases lay in between. The CDR3 contains 12 residues. In DNA, the CDR3 is TGTGCCAGCAGCCCTAAGGGGACTGAAGCTTTCTTT. It translates to CASSPKGTEAFF.

This sequence joins TRBV5-4 and TRBJ2-1; the match to TRBD2 covers 12 bases. The germline V gene has CDR1 SGHNT and CDR2 YYREEE (reference sequence). Unmatched junction bases numbered 6, after V lost 5 bases and J lost 0 bases. There are 17 residues in the CDR3. CDR3 residues: CASRTSGGIFSYNEQFF. CDR3 coding DNA: TGTGCCAGCAGAACTAGCGGGGGGATTTTCTCCTACAATGAGCAGTTCTTC.

J is TRBJ1-5 and V is TRBV5-5; tentative D call: TRBD1 (6 bases). CDR3 size: 16 residues. Germline V gives CDR1 SGHKS, CDR2 YYEKEE (reference sequence). Deletions cut 4 bases from V and 4 bases from J, with 18 bases between. The CDR3: CASSPYREEGNQPQHF. In DNA form, the CDR3 reads TGTGCCAGCAGCCCATACAGGGAAGAGGGGAATCAGCCCCAGCATTTT.